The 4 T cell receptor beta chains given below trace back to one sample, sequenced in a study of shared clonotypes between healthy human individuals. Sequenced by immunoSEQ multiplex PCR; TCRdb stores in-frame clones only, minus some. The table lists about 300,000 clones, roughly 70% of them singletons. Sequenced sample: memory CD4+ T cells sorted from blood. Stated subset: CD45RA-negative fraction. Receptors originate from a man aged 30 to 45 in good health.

CDR3 nucleotides: TGCAGCGGACAGGGGGCCGGGAACACTGAAGCTTTCTTT. Its protein product is CSGQGAGNTEAFF. This chain links TRBV29-1 with TRBJ1-1, with 10 bases lining up with TRBD1. CDR1 and CDR2 (germline): SQVTM, ANQGSEA. J gave up 1 base and V 7 bases, and 3 bases lay outside the gene matches. This CDR3 is 13 amino acids long.

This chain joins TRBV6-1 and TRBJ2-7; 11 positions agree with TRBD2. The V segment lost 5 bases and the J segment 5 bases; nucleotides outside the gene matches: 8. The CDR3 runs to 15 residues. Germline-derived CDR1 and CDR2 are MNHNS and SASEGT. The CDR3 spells CASSSALAGVDEQYF. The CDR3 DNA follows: TGTGCCAGCAGTTCCGCACTAGCGGGAGTTGACGAGCAGTACTTC.

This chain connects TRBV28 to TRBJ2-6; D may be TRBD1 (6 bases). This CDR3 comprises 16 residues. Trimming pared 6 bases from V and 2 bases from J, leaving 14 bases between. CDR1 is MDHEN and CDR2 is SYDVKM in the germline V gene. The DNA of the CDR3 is TGTGCCAGCAGCCGACCAGGGGCTGCTGGGGCCAACGTCCTGACTTTC. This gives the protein CASSRPGAAGANVLTF.

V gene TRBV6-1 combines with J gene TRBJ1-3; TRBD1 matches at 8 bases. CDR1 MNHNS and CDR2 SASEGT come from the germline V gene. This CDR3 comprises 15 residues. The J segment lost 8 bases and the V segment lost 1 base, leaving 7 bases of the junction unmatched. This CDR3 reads CASSEEGQGWDTIYF. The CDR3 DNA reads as TGTGCCAGCAGTGAAGAAGGACAGGGTTGGGACACCATATATTTT.